Listed here are 16 T cell receptor beta chains from one sample, sequenced in a study of CD8 T cells in Susac syndrome. It was with random hexamers that 0.5 to 1 ug RNA was reverse transcribed. TCRdb reprocessed the immunoSEQ multiplex PCR reads with MiXCR, giving one entry per CDR3 protein. The top ten clones hold 0.46% of a sample with under 95,000 distinct CDR3 sequences, 95% of them seen once. Input material: CD8+ T cells from PBMCs. These receptors were obtained from a human donor with Susac syndrome.

The chain uses TRBV19 and TRBJ1-5; no definite D call. The germline V and J ends were trimmed by 3 bases and 0 bases, with 9 bases remaining between them. In germline, CDR1 is LNHDA, CDR2 SQIVND (reference sequence). The CDR3 has 15 amino acids. CDR3 nucleotides: TGTGCCAGTAGTATGACCCAGTATAGCAATCAGCCCCAGCATTTT. This gives the protein CASSMTQYSNQPQHF.

This clonotype was found once. The chain recombines TRBV3-1 with TRBJ2-6, with D unclear. Germline CDR1 LGHDT, CDR2 YNNKEL (reference sequence). V was pared by 1 base and J by 0 bases, with 10 bases between. The CDR3 consists of 17 residues. DNA for the CDR3: TGTGCCAGCAGCCAAGTCAGCGTTAGCTCTGGGGCCAACGTCCTGACTTTC. It translates to CASSQVSVSSGANVLTF. The full variable domain, completed using reference TRBV3-1 and TRBJ2-6, is DTAVSQTPKYLVTQMGNDKSIKCEQNLGHDTMYWYKQDSKKFLKIMFSYNNKELIINETVPNRFSPKSPDKAHLNLHINSLELGDSAVYFCASSQVSVSSGANVLTFGAGSRLTVL.

V gene TRBV7-9 combines with J gene TRBJ2-1; D call uncertain. Germline-derived CDR1 and CDR2 are SEHNR and FQNEAQ (reference sequence). V lost 5 bases, J lost 6 bases, and 14 bases lay in between. This CDR3 has 14 residues. CDR3 in DNA: TGTGCCAGCAGCCCCCGTGAGTCTCTCAATGAGCAGTTCTTC. It specifies CASSPRESLNEQFF.

The V call is TRBV30, the J call TRBJ1-1, with D unresolved. Trimming removed 2 bases at V and 2 bases at J, with 6 bases between. In germline, CDR1 is GTSNPN, CDR2 SVGIG (reference sequence). This CDR3 has 12 amino acids. CDR3 sequence: CAWSPVNTEAFF. CDR3 nucleotides: TGTGCCTGGAGTCCGGTCAACACTGAAGCTTTCTTT. Variable domain in full (rest from reference TRBV30 and TRBJ1-1): SQTIHQWPATLVQPVGSPLSLECTVEGTSNPNLYWYRQAAGRGLQLLFYSVGIGQISSEVPQNLSASRPQDRQFILSSKKLLLSDSGFYLCAWSPVNTEAFFGQGTRLTVV.

The chain employs TRBV30 and TRBJ2-7; 11 bases align to TRBD2. The V gene end was trimmed by 5 bases and the J gene end by 2 bases; junction bases not matched to a gene: 23. The CDR3 covers 20 residues. CDR1 is GTSNPN and CDR2 is SVGIG in the germline V gene (reference sequence). The CDR3 DNA reads as TGTGCCTGGCTTCATTCAGGTGAGGGACTAGCGGCGGTGCGAACCTACGAGCAGTACTTC. This sequence encodes CAWLHSGEGLAAVRTYEQYF. Drawing the rest from reference TRBV30 and TRBJ2-7, the complete variable domain is SQTIHQWPATLVQPVGSPLSLECTVEGTSNPNLYWYRQAAGRGLQLLFYSVGIGQISSEVPQNLSASRPQDRQFILSSKKLLLSDSGFYLCAWLHSGEGLAAVRTYEQYFGPGTRLTVT.

The chain is built from TRBV6-4 and TRBJ1-2, with a possible D match to TRBD1 (5 bases). V was clipped by 2 bases and J by 6 bases, with 10 bases between them. This CDR3 region has 13 residues. CDR1 and CDR2 (germline): MRHNA, SNTAGT. CDR3 protein: CASSDTGIDGYTF. CDR3 coding DNA: TGTGCCAGCAGTGACACAGGAATCGATGGCTACACCTTC.

The V and J genes are TRBV20-1 and TRBJ2-1; D is ambiguous. CDR3 length: 16 amino acids. CDR1 and CDR2 from the germline V gene are DFQATT and SNEGSKA (reference sequence). Trimming removed 3 bases at V and 0 bases at J, with 15 bases between. In DNA, the CDR3 is TGCAGTGCTAGCTCCGACCGCCAAAGCTCCTACAATGAGCAGTTCTTC. This codes for CSASSDRQSSYNEQFF.

This clonotype occurred once. This chain links TRBV29-1 with TRBJ2-5; D unresolved. Per germline, CDR1 SQVTM and CDR2 ANQGSEA. The CDR3 runs 12 residues. V was pared by 3 bases and J by 4 bases, with 9 bases between. In DNA, the CDR3 is TGCAGCGTTGACGAGGTAGCAGAGACCCAGTACTTC. As protein: CSVDEVAETQYF. Full variable domain (missing parts from reference TRBV29-1 and TRBJ2-5): SAVISQKPSRDICQRGTSLTIQCQVDSQVTMMFWYRQQPGQSLTLIATANQGSEATYESGFVIDKFPISRPNLTFSTLTVSNMSPEDSSIYLCSVDEVAETQYFGPGTRLLVL.

This sequence joins TRBV12-3 or TRBV12-4 and TRBJ2-1; 12 bases are shared with TRBD2. V lost 8 bases to trimming and J lost 0 bases; unmatched junction nucleotides: 5. The CDR3 length is 16 residues. The CDR3 coding sequence is TGTGCCAGCTTCGAACTAGCGGGAGGCTCCTACAATGAGCAGTTCTTC. It specifies CASFELAGGSYNEQFF.

The chain combines TRBV12-3 or TRBV12-4 with TRBJ2-1, with 7 bases that match TRBD2. J gave up 2 bases and V 3 bases, and 7 bases lay outside the gene matches. CDR3 length: 16 residues. The CDR3 loop reads CASSFVAGRTYNEQFF. As DNA, the CDR3 is TGTGCCAGCAGTTTCGTAGCGGGTAGGACCTACAATGAGCAGTTCTTC.

The rearrangement uses TRBV6-1 and TRBJ2-7; perhaps TRBD1 as D (6 bases). The CDR3 has 14 amino acids. Germline lookup yields CDR1 MNHNS and CDR2 SASEGT. V was trimmed by 8 bases and J by 2 bases, leaving 16 bases between them. The CDR3 DNA follows: TGTGCCAGCTCTGGGGGCGGGCTACCCTACGAGCAGTACTTC. This gives the protein CASSGGGLPYEQYF.

Here the CDR3 DNA reads TGTGCCAGCAGCTATACAGGGTATGAGACCCAGTACTTC. It is translated as CASSYTGYETQYF. The V call is TRBV14, the J call TRBJ2-5; TRBD1 is a possible D gene (6 bases). Trimming shortened V by 5 bases and J by 5 bases, and 12 bases separated the two germline ends. There are 13 residues in the CDR3. Looked up from germline, CDR1 is SGHDN and CDR2 is FVKESK.

The chain employs TRBV12-3 or TRBV12-4 and TRBJ2-1; no firm D call. This CDR3 comprises 12 residues. V was cut by 1 base and J by 10 bases, with 8 bases left in between. The CDR3 region is CASSLGAPEQFF. The CDR3, as DNA: TGTGCCAGCAGTTTAGGGGCCCCCGAGCAGTTCTTC.

J is TRBJ1-5 and V is TRBV6-4; D unresolved. Trimming stripped 0 bases from V and 3 bases from J, with 3 bases between. Germline loops: CDR1 MRHNA, CDR2 SNTAGT. The CDR3 totals 13 residues. The CDR3 nucleotides read TGTGCCAGCAGTGACTCCGTCAATCAGCCCCAGCATTTT. Its translation is CASSDSVNQPQHF.

The chain uses TRBV20-1 and TRBJ1-3; D uncertain. V was clipped by 1 base and J by 2 bases, with 12 bases between them. This CDR3 region has 15 residues. Germline lookup yields CDR1 DFQATT and CDR2 SNEGSKA (reference sequence). CDR3 sequence reads: CSARGARHPGNTIYF. CDR3 coding DNA: TGCAGTGCTAGAGGAGCTCGTCACCCTGGAAACACCATATATTTT.

The J gene is TRBJ2-7, the V gene TRBV12-3 or TRBV12-4; TRBD2 matches 10 bases. The CDR3 consists of 14 residues. Germline trimming cut 4 bases from V and 3 bases from J; bases unmatched to any gene: 3. The CDR3 nucleotides read TGTGCCAGCAGTTCTAGCGGGAGAAGCTACGAGCAGTACTTC. Translating gives CASSSSGRSYEQYF.